The clone carrying this T cell receptor (beta chain) was observed a handful of times. This record comes from a study of blood T cells in healthy people across ages. Together with a sample-barcoded 5' primer, a J-beta primer mix was included in a second PCR lasting about 7 to 12 cycles. One entry per CDR3 protein, called by TCRdb with MiXCR from the 5' RACE reads. The data hold about 1.7 million distinct CDR3 sequences, with about 28% observed a single time. Germline V lookup: CDR1 DFQATT, CDR2 SNEGSKA (reference sequence). The CDR3 contains 16 residues. V lost 0 bases to trimming and J lost 3 bases, with 14 bases between them.

The chain carries TRBV20-1 and TRBJ1-4; D is undetermined. The sequencing input was blood. The sequence derives from a woman younger than 45 in good health. The CDR3 is CSARDLEEGANEKLFF. The CDR3 DNA sequence: TGCAGTGCTAGAGATCTGGAGGAAGGAGCTAATGAAAAACTGTTTTTT.